This T cell receptor (beta chain) was captured by sequencing in a study of beta chain features in type 1 diabetes. General observations from the study: Type 1 diabetes patients showed a moderate but significant shortening of TCRB CDR3s in all four CD4+ subsets.

This clone came up a few times. Antigen unknown. The study reverse transcribed the entire isolated RNA, so it sequenced expressed TCRB transcripts. Only in-frame clones appear in the TCRdb table, and some are missing; sequencing was by immunoSEQ multiplex PCR. The sample holds 160,000 or so clones, roughly 65% seen once. The V gene's germline CDR1 is KGHSH and CDR2 LQKENI. The V gene end was trimmed by 7 bases and the J gene end by 2 bases; junction bases not matched to a gene: 3. This CDR3 is built from 13 residues. Sequenced material: naive CD4+ T cells from blood. The clonotype originates from a man aged 30-40 years with type 1 diabetes. This chain connects TRBV18 to TRBJ1-2, with 8 bases matching TRBD1. The CDR3 protein is CASLQGANYGYTF. In DNA form, the CDR3 reads TGTGCCAGCTTGCAGGGGGCGAACTATGGCTACACCTTC.